The 28 T cell receptor beta chains given below trace back to one sample, sequenced in a study of blood T cell repertoires in COVID-19. Libraries were prepared by immunoSEQ multiplex PCR; TCRdb keeps only in-frame clonotypes and omits some of them. Among a few hundred thousand clones listed, about 88% were seen once. Sequences were obtained from peripheral blood. The receptor set was obtained from a man between 18 and 35 years old with active or convalescent COVID-19.

The J gene is TRBJ2-1, the V gene TRBV4-3; maybe TRBD2 (6 bases). The V end lost 1 base, the J end lost 0 bases, and 16 bases lay between the germline ends. The length of the CDR3 is 18 residues. Germline assignment: CDR1 LGHNA and CDR2 YSLEER. CDR3 DNA sequence: TGCGCCAGCAGCCAAGTGAATGGGGGACTCAGCTCCTACAATGAGCAGTTCTTC. This codes for CASSQVNGGLSSYNEQFF.

The chain links TRBV5-1 to TRBJ2-5; TRBD2 matches 7 bases. Germline-derived CDR1 and CDR2 are SGHRS and YFSETQ. The CDR3 loop spans 16 amino acids. The V and J ends lost 0 bases and 4 bases, in that order; junction bases with no gene match: 9. The CDR3 loop is CASSLVPGLDGETQYF. In nucleotides, the CDR3 is TGCGCCAGCAGCTTGGTGCCCGGACTAGACGGAGAGACCCAGTACTTC.

The chain links TRBV3-1 (or the pseudogene TRBV3-2) to TRBJ2-7; tentative D call: TRBD1 (6 bases). The V gene's germline CDR1 is LGHDT and CDR2 YNNKEL (reference sequence). The CDR3 has 13 residues. The V gene lost 2 bases and the J gene lost 4 bases, with 9 bases spanning the gap. CDR3: CASSQIRGYEQYF. CDR3 DNA sequence: TGTGCCAGCAGCCAAATCAGGGGTTACGAGCAGTACTTC.

This chain links TRBV6-2 or TRBV6-3 with TRBJ1-5, with unresolved D. Trimming removed 4 bases at V and 2 bases at J, with 21 bases between. Germline CDR1 is MNHEY and CDR2 is SVGEGT. There are 18 residues in the CDR3. The CDR3 DNA reads as TGTGCCAGCAGTTCTAACCAACCCCAACAGTTTCGCAATCAGCCCCAGCATTTT. Encoded protein: CASSSNQPQQFRNQPQHF.

This sequence joins TRBV10-3 and TRBJ2-2, with a possible D match to TRBD1 (5 bases). Trimming cost V 3 bases and J 2 bases, with 13 bases left between them. CDR3 length equals 16 residues. The germline gives CDR1 ENHRY, CDR2 SYGVKD. The DNA for the CDR3 is TGTGCCATCAGTGAAAGGGGCGGCTTCAACACCGGGGAGCTGTTTTTT. Translating it yields CAISERGGFNTGELFF.

The chain has TRBV5-1 and TRBJ2-2; D is undetermined. Germline assignment: CDR1 SGHRS and CDR2 YFSETQ. The CDR3 totals 14 residues. Between the trimmed V and J ends, which lost 0 bases and 5 bases, there was a span of 8 bases. CDR3 DNA sequence: TGCGCCAGCAGCTTGGACCAGGCTACCGGGGAGCTGTTTTTT. Encoded protein: CASSLDQATGELFF.

The V and J genes are TRBV27 and TRBJ1-2; D call uncertain. The CDR3 spans 15 residues. Trimming removed 2 bases from V and 7 bases from J, with 17 bases in between. The germline CDR1 and CDR2 sequences are MNHEY and SMNVEV (reference sequence). CDR3 region: CASSLMGSGTGGYTF. The CDR3 coding sequence is TGTGCCAGCAGTTTAATGGGGTCGGGAACGGGTGGCTACACCTTC.

The rearrangement joins TRBV5-1 to TRBJ2-1; D perhaps matches TRBD2 (6 bases). Per the germline V gene, CDR1 is SGHRS and CDR2 is YFSETQ. The CDR3 runs 15 residues. The V gene lost 5 bases and the J gene lost 0 bases, with 12 bases spanning the gap. CDR3 region: CASSSGTYSYNEQFF. The CDR3, as DNA: TGCGCCAGCAGTTCCGGGACTTACTCCTACAATGAGCAGTTCTTC.

This chain uses TRBV2 with TRBJ2-7, with D possibly TRBD2 on 5 matching bases. The germline V gene encodes CDR1 SNHLY and CDR2 FYNNEI. CDR3 length: 12 residues. CDR3 nucleotides: TGTGCTGGGCAGCGGAGTCCCTACGAGCAGTACTTC. This sequence encodes CAGQRSPYEQYF.

There are a few counts of this clone. The gene calls are TRBV5-4 and TRBJ2-7; tentatively, D is TRBD1 (6 bases). The CDR3 runs to 14 residues. V gave up 2 bases and J gave up 7 bases, with 16 bases separating them. Germline V gene sequence: CDR1 SGHNT, CDR2 YYREEE (reference sequence). The CDR3 loop reads CASSLSTGYKEQYF. The CDR3 nucleotides are TGTGCCAGCAGCTTATCGACAGGCTACAAGGAGCAGTACTTC.

The CDR3 region has the DNA TGTGCCAGCAGTTTTGAGGGTCCCAATCAGCCCCAGCATTTT. This sequence encodes CASSFEGPNQPQHF. The rearrangement uses TRBV27 and TRBJ1-5; D unresolved. Trimming shortened V by 3 bases and J by 3 bases, and 9 bases separated the two germline ends. The germline CDR1 and CDR2 sequences are MNHEY and SMNVEV (reference sequence). This CDR3 has 14 residues.

This chain joins TRBV6-5 and TRBJ2-5; TRBD1 agrees at 8 bases. The CDR3 extends over 15 amino acids. V trimming: 5 bases; J trimming: 5 bases; junction bases outside the gene matches: 10. CDR1 MNHEY and CDR2 SVGAGI come from the germline V gene. The CDR3 bases are TGTGCCAGCAGTCTTAGGACAGGGACGAGTGAGACCCAGTACTTC. It is translated as CASSLRTGTSETQYF.

This chain joins TRBV5-1 and TRBJ1-5; 7 bases are shared with TRBD1. The germline CDR1 and CDR2 sequences are SGHRS and YFSETQ. This CDR3 region has 15 residues. J gave up 6 bases and V 4 bases, and 10 bases lay outside the gene matches. CDR3 loop: CASSETGVNGQPQHF. The CDR3 DNA reads as TGCGCCAGCAGCGAAACAGGGGTGAATGGTCAGCCCCAGCATTTT.

This chain connects TRBV6-5 to TRBJ2-7, with TRBD1 identical over 10 bases. CDR3 length: 13 residues. Germline trimming cut 6 bases from V and 7 bases from J; bases unmatched to any gene: 6. CDR1 and CDR2 (germline): MNHEY, SVGAGI. CDR3 protein: CASSPGTGVEQYF. Here the CDR3 DNA reads TGTGCCAGCAGCCCCGGGACAGGGGTTGAGCAGTACTTC.

The chain joins TRBV18 to TRBJ2-1, with 9 positions matching TRBD2. The junction had 4 bases not matched to a gene; V was cut back by 3 bases and J by 7 bases. CDR3 length equals 14 residues. CDR1 KGHSH and CDR2 LQKENI come from the germline V gene. As DNA, the CDR3 is TGTGCCAGCTCACCGGGACTAGCAAGAAATGAGCAGTTCTTC. It translates to CASSPGLARNEQFF.

The chain is built from TRBV6-5 and TRBJ2-5, with 11 positions matching TRBD1. After removal of 7 bases from V and 3 bases from J, the junction contained 1 base not matched to a gene. In germline, CDR1 is MNHEY, CDR2 SVGAGI. The CDR3 sequence is 13 residues long. The CDR3 is CASTGQGEETQYF. The CDR3 DNA sequence: TGTGCCAGCACGGGACAGGGGGAAGAGACCCAGTACTTC.

This clone was seen more than once but under ten times. The chain combines TRBV6-4 with TRBJ1-1, with TRBD1 as a possible D gene (6 bases). Trimming pared 6 bases from V and 1 base from J, leaving 12 bases between. In germline, CDR1 is MRHNA, CDR2 SNTAGT. The CDR3 is 14 amino acids. CDR3 nucleotides: TGTGCCAGCAGCCCTACAGGGAGGAACACTGAAGCTTTCTTT. It codes for CASSPTGRNTEAFF.

The gene calls are TRBV7-9 and TRBJ2-3; 8 bases agree with TRBD2. Germline V CDR1 and CDR2: SEHNR, FQNEAQ (reference sequence). The V segment lost 3 bases and the J segment 5 bases; nucleotides outside the gene matches: 13. CDR3 size: 17 residues. CDR3 protein: CASSFTSGETLGDTQYF. CDR3 sequence (DNA): TGTGCCAGCAGCTTTACTAGCGGAGAAACCTTGGGAGATACGCAGTATTTT.

V is TRBV9 and J is TRBJ2-1; the D gene is possibly TRBD2 (5 bases). The V and J ends lost 4 bases and 7 bases respectively, with 18 bases between them. CDR1 is SGDLS and CDR2 is YYNGEE in the germline V gene. The CDR3 spans 15 residues. The CDR3 region has the DNA TGTGCCAGCAGCCCGAACCGAGGGCCAGAGAATGAGCAGTTCTTC. This gives the protein CASSPNRGPENEQFF. The variable domain in full, completed from reference TRBV9 and TRBJ2-1, reads DSGVTQTPKHLITATGQRVTLRCSPRSGDLSVYWYQQSLDQGLQFLIQYYNGEERAKGNILERFSAQQFPDLHSELNLSSLELGDSALYFCASSPNRGPENEQFFGPGTRLTVL.

The rearrangement uses TRBV27 and TRBJ2-3; 9 bases match TRBD2. Trimming at V came to 6 bases and at J to 2 bases, leaving 9 bases not matched to a gene. Germline V lookup: CDR1 MNHEY, CDR2 SMNVEV (reference sequence). This CDR3 has 16 residues. The DNA for the CDR3 is TGTGCCAGCAGCTCGAGGCTAGCGGGACTCACAGATACGCAGTATTTT. Protein product: CASSSRLAGLTDTQYF.

This chain joins TRBV9 and TRBJ1-2; D ambiguous. The length of the CDR3 is 12 residues. Germline assignment: CDR1 SGDLS and CDR2 YYNGEE. V was trimmed by 0 bases and J by 8 bases, leaving 8 bases between them. This CDR3 reads CASSVGGRGYTF. The CDR3 nucleotides read TGTGCCAGCAGCGTAGGTGGCCGAGGCTACACCTTC.

The chain carries TRBV19 and TRBJ1-5, with TRBD1 matching 9 bases. J lost 5 bases, V lost 5 bases, and 4 bases had no gene match. Looked up from germline, CDR1 is LNHDA and CDR2 is SQIVND (reference sequence). This CDR3 has 14 residues. The CDR3 is CASSADRGDQPQHF. The CDR3 nucleotides read TGTGCCAGTAGTGCCGACAGGGGGGATCAGCCCCAGCATTTT.

This chain connects TRBV6-6 to TRBJ1-5, with D perhaps matching TRBD1 (5 bases). Germline V gives CDR1 MNHNY, CDR2 SVGAGI (reference sequence). V lost 8 bases to trimming and J lost 7 bases, with 15 bases between them. CDR3 length: 13 amino acids. The CDR3 reads CASGSGYGQPQHF. The CDR3 DNA follows: TGTGCCAGCGGTTCAGGGTACGGCCAGCCCCAGCATTTT.

The chain employs TRBV28 and TRBJ1-1; D is ambiguous. The CDR3 has 14 residues. Germline CDR1 reads MDHEN; CDR2 reads SYDVKM. Trimming took 7 bases from V and 1 from J, leaving 13 bases between them. In nucleotides, the CDR3 is TGTGCCAGCACCCATGTAACACCGAACACTGAAGCTTTCTTT. It yields the protein CASTHVTPNTEAFF.

The chain recombines TRBV11-3 with TRBJ2-3; 7 bases are shared with TRBD1. The CDR3 is 15 amino acids. Germline assignment: CDR1 SGHNT and CDR2 YENEEA. The trim removed 5 bases at V and 1 base at J, leaving 6 bases unmatched. The DNA of the CDR3 is TGTGCCAGCAGCCCGGTCACAGGGGGCACAGATACGCAGTATTTT. Protein sequence: CASSPVTGGTDTQYF.

This chain uses TRBV28 with TRBJ2-2, with 9 bases lining up with TRBD1. Germline V gene data show CDR1 as MDHEN and CDR2 as SYDVKM. The CDR3 is 14 amino acids. Trimming took 6 bases from V and 4 from J; bases not matched to a gene: 3. The CDR3: CASRQGAGTGELFF. CDR3 in DNA: TGTGCCAGCAGACAGGGGGCAGGCACCGGGGAGCTGTTTTTT.

This clone was observed a single time. The junction does not match germline at one end; this may be a read error. The chain is built from TRBV19 and TRBJ1-1, with D uncertain. The CDR3 contains 12 residues. Germline V gene data show CDR1 as LNHDA and CDR2 as SQIVND (reference sequence). This CDR3 is CASTPGNAEAFF. The CDR3 region has the DNA TGTGCCAGTACCCCCGGGAACGCTGAAGCTTTCTTT.

V is TRBV19 and J is TRBJ1-2, with 7 bases identical to TRBD1. The J segment lost 6 bases and the V segment lost 5 bases, leaving 6 bases of the junction unmatched. Per the germline V gene, CDR1 is LNHDA and CDR2 is SQIVND (reference sequence). CDR3 length: 13 amino acids. This CDR3 is CASSPTGEDGYTF. The CDR3 DNA reads as TGTGCCAGTAGTCCTACAGGGGAGGATGGCTACACCTTC.